Sequencing of this T cell receptor (beta chain) was carried out in a study of shared clonotypes between healthy human individuals. CDR3 length equals 14 residues. The germline V gene has CDR1 SNHLY and CDR2 FYNNEI. V trimming: 4 bases; J trimming: 5 bases; junction bases outside the gene matches: 2. Clones were sequenced by immunoSEQ multiplex PCR, and TCRdb holds only the in-frame ones, with some missing. Here the sample spans about 520,000 clones, approximately 81% being singletons. The sample consisted of PBMCs. This receptor was taken from a woman aged 40 to 50 in good health. Some clones in this sample may be carry-over from other donors' samples. This chain connects TRBV2 to TRBJ1-5; 10 bases fit TRBD1. CDR3 loop: CASSGQGADQPQHF. The CDR3 DNA is TGTGCCAGCAGTGGACAGGGGGCCGATCAGCCCCAGCATTTT.